This T cell receptor beta chain came from a study of blood T cell repertoires in COVID-19. Study-level information: Researchers got acute and convalescent COVID-19 samples from the United States, Italy and Spain.

V was clipped by 2 bases and J by 7 bases, with 16 bases between them. The germline V gene encodes CDR1 SGHKS and CDR2 YYEKEE (reference sequence). The CDR3 is 14 residues long. The assay was immunoSEQ multiplex PCR, and TCRdb's table has in-frame clones only and misses some. Altogether around 200,000 clones are present, approximately 85% being singletons, with the ten largest covering about 5%. Sequencing was carried out using peripheral blood. The receptor's source is a woman older than 75 with acute or convalescent COVID-19. This chain links TRBV5-5 with TRBJ2-7; D uncertain. The CDR3 protein is CASSFSPPRREQYF. The CDR3 coding sequence is TGTGCCAGCAGCTTTTCCCCCCCTAGGCGGGAGCAGTACTTC.